This entry lists 28 T cell receptor beta chains sequenced from one sample in a study of T cells after yellow fever vaccination. TCRdb recomputed calls from the 5' RACE reads with MiXCR, one row per CDR3 protein. The sample records 600,000 to 750,000 distinct CDR3 sequences, 9% to 15% being singletons. Sample: PBMCs, taken on the day of the yellow fever booster vaccination. These receptors were collected from a man in his thirties or forties who received the YFV17D yellow fever vaccine.

This clonotype appeared many times. The V gene is TRBV28, the J gene TRBJ2-3; possible D gene TRBD2, 5 bases. Germline V CDR1 and CDR2: MDHEN, SYDVKM. The V end was cut by 2 bases, the J end by 8 bases, with 8 bases between. The CDR3 sequence is 12 residues long. The DNA of the CDR3 is TGTGCCAGCAGTTTAATAGGGAGTACGCAGTATTTT. This translates into CASSLIGSTQYF. The full variable domain, completed using reference TRBV28 and TRBJ2-3, is DVKVTQSSRYLVKRTGEKVFLECVQDMDHENMFWYRQDPGLGLRLIYFSYDVKMKEKGDIPEGYSVSREKKERFSLILESASTNQTSMYLCASSLIGSTQYFGPGTRLTVL.

This clonotype has at least ten counts. The V call is TRBV20-1, the J call TRBJ1-1, with TRBD1 as a possible D gene (6 bases). This CDR3 is built from 13 residues. The ends were cut back, 1 base at V and 6 bases at J, with 12 bases in the middle. Germline CDR1 and CDR2: DFQATT and SNEGSKA (reference sequence). CDR3 sequence reads: CSARVWGASEAFF. The CDR3 DNA reads as TGCAGTGCTAGAGTATGGGGGGCGTCTGAAGCTTTCTTT.

This clonotype turned up a few times. This chain joins TRBV10-3 and TRBJ2-5, with 7 bases that match TRBD1. The CDR3 totals 13 residues. V shed 9 bases, J shed 5 bases, and the junction held 9 bases outside the gene matches. CDR1 and CDR2 from the germline V gene are ENHRY and SYGVKD. This CDR3 reads CAITGAPMETQYF. The DNA of the CDR3 is TGTGCCATAACAGGGGCCCCTATGGAGACCCAGTACTTC.

This clonotype was seen a few times. The V gene is TRBV7-3, the J gene TRBJ2-1; D possibly corresponds to TRBD2 (6 bases). Trimming cost V 5 bases and J 5 bases, with 13 bases left between them. The CDR3 totals 14 residues. Germline lookup yields CDR1 SGHTA and CDR2 FQGTGA. The CDR3 loop is CASSESSGNNEQFF. CDR3 nucleotide sequence: TGTGCCAGCAGCGAGAGTAGCGGAAACAATGAGCAGTTCTTC.

This clonotype was counted only a few times. The chain links TRBV5-1 to TRBJ2-1; TRBD1 or TRBD2 may be the D gene (5 bases each). The germline V gene encodes CDR1 SGHRS and CDR2 YFSETQ. Trimming took off 0 bases at V and 5 bases at J, with 9 bases between the two ends. The length of the CDR3 is 14 residues. CDR3 sequence (DNA): TGCGCCAGCAGCTTGGTGACGGGACACAATGAGCAGTTCTTC. Protein sequence: CASSLVTGHNEQFF.

This clonotype was counted a few times. Germline and junction disagree at one end, which may indicate a read error. This chain connects TRBV4-3 to TRBJ2-7, with 10 nucleotides matching TRBD2. CDR3 length: 14 residues. Looked up from germline, CDR1 is LGHNA and CDR2 is YSLEER. CDR3 DNA: TGCGCCAGCAGCACTCCCTGGGAGCGGGAGGGTCCGGACTGG. Encoded protein: CASSTPWEREGPDW.

There are a few counts of this clonotype. The gene calls are TRBV28 and TRBJ2-5; D is ambiguous. V was shortened by 5 bases and J by 5 bases, with 15 bases between the two germline ends. Per the germline V gene, CDR1 is MDHEN and CDR2 is SYDVKM. This CDR3 spans 14 amino acids. The CDR3 DNA follows: TGTGCCAGCAGTCCCGGTGGGGTGGTGGAGACCCAGTACTTC. Residues: CASSPGGVVETQYF. Together with reference TRBV28 and TRBJ2-5, the CDR3 gives the full variable domain: DVKVTQSSRYLVKRTGEKVFLECVQDMDHENMFWYRQDPGLGLRLIYFSYDVKMKEKGDIPEGYSVSREKKERFSLILESASTNQTSMYLCASSPGGVVETQYFGPGTRLLVL.

This rearrangement joins TRBV20-1 to TRBJ1-6, with D unresolved. The CDR3 spans 13 residues. V was cut by 7 bases and J by 6 bases, with 13 bases left in between. The germline V gene has CDR1 DFQATT and CDR2 SNEGSKA (reference sequence). This CDR3 is CSERGGGNSPLHF. CDR3 nucleotide sequence: TGCAGTGAGAGAGGAGGAGGTAATTCACCCCTCCACTTT.

The chain uses TRBV29-1 and TRBJ2-5; D possibly uses TRBD1 or TRBD2 (6 bases each). Looked up from germline, CDR1 is SQVTM and CDR2 is ANQGSEA. Trimming cost V 7 bases and J 1 base, with 16 bases left between them. This CDR3 region has 14 residues. The CDR3 loop is CSAGDIFGQETQYF. CDR3 sequence (DNA): TGCAGCGCGGGGGACATTTTCGGCCAAGAGACCCAGTACTTC.

The rearrangement uses TRBV12-3 or TRBV12-4 and TRBJ2-5; D unclear. Trimming pared 6 bases from V and 3 bases from J, leaving 17 bases between. The CDR3 is 15 residues long. The CDR3, as DNA: TGTGCCAGCAGGACCGATGACCGGTTAAAAGAGACCCAGTACTTC. Translation gives CASRTDDRLKETQYF.

This clonotype was counted only a few times. V is TRBV20-1 and J is TRBJ2-1; TRBD1 might be the D (6 bases). This CDR3 comprises 13 residues. Between the trimmed V and J ends, which lost 3 bases and 4 bases, there was a span of 10 bases. The V gene's germline CDR1 is DFQATT and CDR2 SNEGSKA (reference sequence). The DNA of the CDR3 is TGCAGTGCTAGGACAGGTCGGTACAATGAGCAGTTCTTC. This codes for CSARTGRYNEQFF.

This clonotype was recorded many times. This rearrangement joins TRBV15 to TRBJ1-1; D ambiguous. The germline CDR1 and CDR2 sequences are LNHNV and YYDKDF (reference sequence). Trimming pared 4 bases from V and 6 bases from J, leaving 12 bases between. The CDR3 length is 13 residues. This CDR3 reads CATSTPSGAEAFF. DNA of the CDR3: TGTGCCACCAGCACCCCGTCTGGGGCTGAAGCTTTCTTT. The entire variable domain, with the rest obtained from reference TRBV15 and TRBJ1-1, is as follows: DAMVIQNPRYQVTQFGKPVTLSCSQTLNHNVMYWYQQKSSQAPKLLFHYYDKDFNNEADTPDNFQSRRPNTSFCFLDIRSPGLGDTAMYLCATSTPSGAEAFFGQGTRLTVV.

V gene TRBV7-9 combines with J gene TRBJ2-3; D is uncertain. This CDR3 contains 12 residues. Germline CDR1 reads SEHNR; CDR2 reads FQNEAQ (reference sequence). V lost 5 bases and J 8 bases, leaving 11 bases between the germline ends. CDR3 in DNA: TGTGCCAGCAGCACCACTATTGGTACGCAGTATTTT. The encoded protein is CASSTTIGTQYF.

This clonotype was counted many times. The rearrangement uses TRBV5-1 and TRBJ2-7; 7 nucleotides line up with TRBD2. The length of the CDR3 is 13 residues. Per the germline V gene, CDR1 is SGHRS and CDR2 is YFSETQ. V lost 0 bases to trimming and J lost 5 bases; unmatched junction nucleotides: 2. The CDR3 spells CASSLGAGDEQYF. The CDR3 region has the DNA TGCGCCAGCAGCTTGGGTGCGGGGGACGAGCAGTACTTC. Filled out from reference TRBV5-1 and TRBJ2-7, the complete variable domain reads KAGVTQTPRYLIKTRGQQVTLSCSPISGHRSVSWYQQTPGQGLQFLFEYFSETQRNKGNFPGRFSGRQFSNSRSEMNVSTLELGDSALYLCASSLGAGDEQYFGPGTRLTVT.

The gene calls are TRBV6-1 and TRBJ2-5; 9 bases line up with TRBD2. J lost 3 bases, V lost 6 bases, and 5 bases had no gene match. Germline lookup yields CDR1 MNHNS and CDR2 SASEGT. The CDR3 loop spans 14 amino acids. The CDR3 loop reads CASRVLAGEETQYF. In DNA form, the CDR3 reads TGTGCCAGCAGAGTCTTAGCGGGAGAAGAGACCCAGTACTTC.

The chain is built from TRBV7-9 and TRBJ1-1; no clear D gene. V lost 0 bases to trimming and J lost 8 bases, with 7 bases between them. CDR1 and CDR2 (germline): SEHNR, FQNEAQ (reference sequence). The CDR3 covers 12 residues. The CDR3 coding sequence is TGTGCCAGCAGCTTAGCATCCGGGGAAGCTTTCTTT. Encoded protein: CASSLASGEAFF.

A few counts support this clonotype. The V and J genes are TRBV7-8 and TRBJ2-5, with D perhaps TRBD2 (5 bases). The V end was cut by 6 bases, the J end by 1 base, with 12 bases between. CDR1 and CDR2 from the germline V gene are SGHVS and FQNEAQ. The CDR3 is made up of 14 amino acids. The CDR3 region is CASRVRRAQETQYF. As DNA, the CDR3 is TGTGCCAGCAGGGTCCGGCGGGCCCAAGAGACCCAGTACTTC.

The chain has TRBV18 and TRBJ2-7; D might be TRBD2 (6 bases). The CDR3 runs 14 residues. Trimming stripped 3 bases from V and 5 bases from J, with 14 bases between. Germline assignment: CDR1 KGHSH and CDR2 LQKENI. CDR3 sequence: CASSPASVHDEQYF. In DNA form, the CDR3 reads TGTGCCAGCTCACCGGCTAGCGTCCACGACGAGCAGTACTTC.

The chain carries TRBV5-1 and TRBJ2-1; no firm D call. The CDR3 covers 16 residues. Trimming shortened V by 0 bases and J by 6 bases, and 16 bases separated the two germline ends. Germline V gives CDR1 SGHRS, CDR2 YFSETQ. CDR3 residues: CASSLGNGAYVNEQFF. In nucleotides, the CDR3 is TGCGCCAGCAGCTTGGGGAACGGCGCATACGTCAATGAGCAGTTCTTC. The variable domain in full, with the rest retrieved from reference TRBV5-1 and TRBJ2-1, is KAGVTQTPRYLIKTRGQQVTLSCSPISGHRSVSWYQQTPGQGLQFLFEYFSETQRNKGNFPGRFSGRQFSNSRSEMNVSTLELGDSALYLCASSLGNGAYVNEQFFGPGTRLTVL.

This clonotype was detected only a few times. This chain joins TRBV7-8 and TRBJ2-5; no clear D. Germline assignment: CDR1 SGHVS and CDR2 FQNEAQ. The CDR3 contains 14 residues. V was pared by 2 bases and J by 2 bases, with 9 bases between. DNA for the CDR3: TGTGCCAGCAGCTTAATCATGAATCAAGAGACCCAGTACTTC. Protein product: CASSLIMNQETQYF.

V and J are TRBV30 and TRBJ1-1; D is undetermined. From germline, CDR1 is GTSNPN and CDR2 SVGIG (reference sequence). The germline V and J ends were trimmed by 0 bases and 0 bases, with 20 bases remaining between them. This CDR3 spans 18 amino acids. The CDR3 loop is CAWSVVFGTAGLNTEAFF. The DNA of the CDR3 is TGTGCCTGGAGTGTAGTTTTTGGAACAGCGGGATTGAACACTGAAGCTTTCTTT.

This clonotype was observed many times. The rearrangement uses TRBV12-3 or TRBV12-4 and TRBJ1-1; D ambiguous. V was shortened by 2 bases and J by 1 base, with 5 bases between the two germline ends. The CDR3 extends over 13 amino acids. The CDR3 bases are TGTGCCAGCAGTTTAAGATCGAACACTGAAGCTTTCTTT. It codes for CASSLRSNTEAFF.

This chain uses TRBV20-1 with TRBJ2-7, with 8 bases lining up with TRBD2. This CDR3 is built from 13 residues. Germline lookup yields CDR1 DFQATT and CDR2 SNEGSKA (reference sequence). The V segment lost 6 bases and the J segment 5 bases; nucleotides outside the gene matches: 9. The CDR3 loop is CSANSGRGDEQYF. In DNA, the CDR3 is TGCAGTGCAAACAGCGGGAGAGGAGACGAGCAGTACTTC.

The V gene is TRBV18, the J gene TRBJ2-7; no clear D gene. With 1 base removed from V and 3 bases from J, the gap between germline ends came to 7 bases. The CDR3 has 13 residues. CDR1 KGHSH and CDR2 LQKENI come from the germline V gene. The CDR3 reads CASSPLKDYEQYF. The CDR3 DNA reads TGTGCCAGCTCACCACTTAAAGACTACGAGCAGTACTTC.

This clonotype has more than one count but fewer than ten. The CDR3 region has the DNA TGTGCCACCGGGGGAACAGGGAGGGAGACCCAGTACTTC. This sequence encodes CATGGTGRETQYF. The V gene is TRBV7-2, the J gene TRBJ2-5; D is perhaps TRBD1 or TRBD2 (6 bases each). This CDR3 region has 13 residues. CDR1 and CDR2 (germline): SGHTA, FQGNSA. The V gene lost 10 bases and the J gene lost 5 bases, with 17 bases spanning the gap.

CDR3 residues: CASSLGPAGGKDEQFF. CDR3 coding DNA: TGCGCCAGCAGCTTGGGTCCAGCGGGGGGAAAGGATGAGCAGTTCTTC. The chain is built from TRBV5-1 and TRBJ2-1; 9 bases align to TRBD2. CDR1 SGHRS and CDR2 YFSETQ come from the germline V gene. The CDR3 extends over 16 amino acids. The ends lost 0 bases at V and 8 bases at J; junction bases unmatched: 9.

J is TRBJ1-2 and V is TRBV4-3, with D perhaps TRBD1 (5 bases). V was cut by 0 bases and J by 7 bases, with 9 bases left in between. CDR1 and CDR2 (germline): LGHNA, YSLEER. The CDR3 is 13 amino acids. The CDR3 nucleotides read TGCGCCAGCAGCCAAGACCTGGGGGGTGGCTACACCTTC. This codes for CASSQDLGGGYTF.

The CDR3 here is CAIRGTGADTQYF. CDR3 sequence (DNA): TGTGCCATCAGAGGGACAGGGGCGGATACGCAGTATTTT. The chain recombines TRBV10-3 with TRBJ2-3; 10 bases are shared with TRBD1. Trimming cost V 6 bases and J 6 bases; bases outside gene matches: 3. This CDR3 is 13 amino acids long. The germline V gene encodes CDR1 ENHRY and CDR2 SYGVKD.